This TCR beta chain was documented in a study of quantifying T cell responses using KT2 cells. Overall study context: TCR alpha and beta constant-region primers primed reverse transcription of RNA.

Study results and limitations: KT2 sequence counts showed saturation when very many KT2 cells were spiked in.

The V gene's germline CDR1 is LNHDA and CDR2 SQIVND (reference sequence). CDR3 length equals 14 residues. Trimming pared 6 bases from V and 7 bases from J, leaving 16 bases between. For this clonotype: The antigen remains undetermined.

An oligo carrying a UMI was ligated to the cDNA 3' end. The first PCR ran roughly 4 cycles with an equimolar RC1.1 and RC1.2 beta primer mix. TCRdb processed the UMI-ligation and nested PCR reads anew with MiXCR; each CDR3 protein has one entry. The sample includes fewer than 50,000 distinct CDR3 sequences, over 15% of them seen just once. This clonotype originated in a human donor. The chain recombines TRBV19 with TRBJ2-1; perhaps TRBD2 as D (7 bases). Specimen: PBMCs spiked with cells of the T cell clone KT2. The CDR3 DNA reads TGTGCCAGTAGGGGGGGGGGCTTTAGGAATGAGCAGTTCTTC. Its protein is CASRGGGFRNEQFF.